The following is a TCR beta chain sequence with its context. The sample is drawn from a study of T cell changes during pregnancy in multiple sclerosis. V was trimmed by 10 bases and J by 0 bases, leaving 7 bases between them. CDR3 length: 11 amino acids. Germline CDR1 is MDHEN and CDR2 is SYDVKM. The method was immunoSEQ multiplex PCR; TCRdb's version includes in-frame clones alone and lacks a portion of them. Of approximately 80,000 clones in the sample, over 85% are singletons; the top ten hold 0.99%. This chain uses TRBV28 with TRBJ2-7; D gene ambiguous. The receptor was derived from a female donor in good health, enrolled as a control in a pregnancy study. Sequencing used peripheral blood, obtained in the second trimester of pregnancy. Here the CDR3 reads CATRVSYEQYF. CDR3 DNA: TGTGCCACCCGAGTCTCCTACGAGCAGTACTTC.